Presented here are 14 T cell receptor beta chains from one specimen sequenced in a study of OX40 agonist ivuxolimab in advanced cancers. Using immunoSEQ multiplex PCR, the repertoire was profiled, and TCRdb retains in-frame clones only, with some absent. The sample shows 60,000 to 75,000 clones, approximately 88% of them seen only once. The material sequenced was CD4+ or CD8+ T cells sorted from blood, taken in a trial of the OX40 agonist ivuxolimab. These TCRs come from an adult with an advanced solid tumor such as melanoma, head and neck, liver or kidney cancer.

This clone was counted between two and nine times. V usage is TRBV19 and J usage is TRBJ1-1; D might be TRBD1 (5 bases). CDR3 length: 13 amino acids. From germline, CDR1 is LNHDA and CDR2 SQIVND (reference sequence). V was pared by 6 bases and J by 1 base, with 9 bases between. In nucleotides, the CDR3 is TGTGCCAGTAGCAGTACAGGGAACACTGAAGCTTTCTTT. It is translated as CASSSTGNTEAFF.

This sequence joins TRBV5-1 and TRBJ1-5; 9 bases agree with TRBD1. Germline CDR1 SGHRS, CDR2 YFSETQ. This CDR3 spans 14 amino acids. The trim removed 4 bases at V and 3 bases at J, leaving 2 bases unmatched. CDR3 DNA: TGCGCCAGCAGCAGGACAGGGGACAATCAGCCCCAGCATTTT. Translated: CASSRTGDNQPQHF.

The rearrangement links TRBV2 to TRBJ2-7; the D gene is possibly TRBD1 (5 bases). Per germline, CDR1 SNHLY and CDR2 FYNNEI. This CDR3 is 13 amino acids long. V was pared by 4 bases and J by 3 bases, with 10 bases between. The CDR3 DNA sequence: TGTGCCAGCAGTGTAGACAGCCTCTACGAGCAGTACTTC. Protein: CASSVDSLYEQYF.

The J gene is TRBJ1-1, the V gene TRBV18, with D possibly matching TRBD1 (6 bases). V lost 4 bases to trimming and J lost 4 bases, with 16 bases between them. The CDR3 runs 15 residues. CDR1 KGHSH and CDR2 LQKENI come from the germline V gene. CDR3 residues: CASSLTQGMSTEAFF. CDR3 sequence (DNA): TGTGCCAGCTCACTCACCCAGGGGATGAGCACTGAAGCTTTCTTT.

The chain combines TRBV5-1 with TRBJ1-2; TRBD1 matches at 9 bases. This CDR3 is 14 amino acids long. The germline gives CDR1 SGHRS, CDR2 YFSETQ. V shed 4 bases, J shed 8 bases, and the junction held 9 bases outside the gene matches. CDR3 bases: TGCGCCAGCAGCGGGGGACAGGGTAGGGGAGGCTACACCTTC. It codes for CASSGGQGRGGYTF. The entire variable domain, with the rest obtained from reference TRBV5-1 and TRBJ1-2, is as follows: KAGVTQTPRYLIKTRGQQVTLSCSPISGHRSVSWYQQTPGQGLQFLFEYFSETQRNKGNFPGRFSGRQFSNSRSEMNVSTLELGDSALYLCASSGGQGRGGYTFGSGTRLTVV.

This clone was seen only a few times. CDR3 nucleotides: TGCGCCAGCAGTCGAGCCGCGGGCTATGGCTACACCTTC. Protein sequence: CASSRAAGYGYTF. The chain employs TRBV10-1 and TRBJ1-2; D uncertain. The CDR3 length is 13 residues. Trimming cost V 5 bases and J 4 bases, with 11 bases left between them. In germline, CDR1 is WNHNN, CDR2 SYGVQD (reference sequence).

The chain uses TRBV19 and TRBJ2-7; D ambiguous. The germline gives CDR1 LNHDA, CDR2 SQIVND (reference sequence). V lost 3 bases and J lost 2, with 14 bases in between. This CDR3 contains 15 residues. The CDR3 sequence is CASSIGPSIPYEQYF. In nucleotides, the CDR3 is TGTGCCAGTAGTATTGGACCATCTATACCCTACGAGCAGTACTTC. The whole variable domain, filled in from reference TRBV19 and TRBJ2-7, reads DGGITQSPKYLFRKEGQNVTLSCEQNLNHDAMYWYRQDPGQGLRLIYYSQIVNDFQKGDIAEGYSVSREKKESFPLTVTSAQKNPTAFYLCASSIGPSIPYEQYFGPGTRLTVT.

This chain joins TRBV9 and TRBJ2-7; D gene unclear. CDR1 SGDLS and CDR2 YYNGEE come from the germline V gene. Trimming removed 0 bases at V and 3 bases at J, with 10 bases between. The CDR3 runs to 14 residues. CDR3 amino acids: CASSVGGVGYEQYF. As DNA, the CDR3 is TGTGCCAGCAGCGTAGGGGGTGTGGGCTACGAGCAGTACTTC.

The chain combines TRBV2 with TRBJ1-4; no firm D call. Germline assignment: CDR1 SNHLY and CDR2 FYNNEI. The CDR3 runs 14 residues. V was clipped by 6 bases and J by 0 bases, with 8 bases between them. The chain's CDR3 is CASRLIATNEKLFF. Here the CDR3 DNA reads TGTGCCAGCAGGCTGATTGCAACTAATGAAAAACTGTTTTTT. Full variable domain (missing parts from reference TRBV2 and TRBJ1-4): EPEVTQTPSHQVTQMGQEVILRCVPISNHLYFYWYRQILGQKVEFLVSFYNNEISEKSEIFDDQFSVERPDGSNFTLKIRSTKLEDSAMYFCASRLIATNEKLFFGSGTQLSVL.

The rearrangement links TRBV18 to TRBJ1-1, with D possibly TRBD1 on 6 matching bases. Between the trimmed V and J ends, which lost 3 bases and 6 bases, there was a span of 20 bases. Per the germline V gene, CDR1 is KGHSH and CDR2 is LQKENI. There are 16 residues in the CDR3. The CDR3 DNA is TGTGCCAGCTCACCCGATCGAGCAGGGGCGGGCGCTGAAGCTTTCTTT. It specifies CASSPDRAGAGAEAFF.

The J gene is TRBJ1-1, the V gene TRBV2; no firm D call. This CDR3 comprises 12 residues. Germline V lookup: CDR1 SNHLY, CDR2 FYNNEI. The V gene lost 2 bases and the J gene lost 3 bases, with 4 bases spanning the gap. The CDR3 sequence is CASSEQDTEAFF. The CDR3 DNA reads TGTGCCAGCAGTGAACAGGACACTGAAGCTTTCTTT.

This sequence joins TRBV5-1 and TRBJ2-7; D uncertain. Germline V gives CDR1 SGHRS, CDR2 YFSETQ. There are 13 residues in the CDR3. The CDR3: CGFPWNPSYEQYF. The CDR3 nucleotides read TGCGGTTTCCCTTGGAATCCCTCCTACGAGCAGTACTTC.

CDR3 coding DNA: TGTGCCAGCAGCCCCCGGGACGGCGGGTGGGCCTATAGCAATCAGCCCCAGCATTTT. Its protein is CASSPRDGGWAYSNQPQHF. The rearrangement joins TRBV9 to TRBJ1-5; D might be TRBD1 (5 bases). V shed 4 bases and J shed 0 bases, with 23 bases lying between them. CDR1 and CDR2 (germline): SGDLS, YYNGEE. CDR3 length equals 19 residues. The whole variable domain, filled in from reference TRBV9 and TRBJ1-5, reads DSGVTQTPKHLITATGQRVTLRCSPRSGDLSVYWYQQSLDQGLQFLIQYYNGEERAKGNILERFSAQQFPDLHSELNLSSLELGDSALYFCASSPRDGGWAYSNQPQHFGDGTRLSIL.

V usage is TRBV18 and J usage is TRBJ1-4, with D unclear. V lost 0 bases and J 8 bases, leaving 7 bases between the germline ends. This CDR3 has 13 amino acids. The germline V gene encodes CDR1 KGHSH and CDR2 LQKENI. CDR3 loop: CASSPPSQEKLFF. CDR3 sequence (DNA): TGTGCCAGCTCACCACCGTCACAAGAAAAACTGTTTTTT.